This entry concerns a single T cell receptor (beta chain). Its antigen is unknown. TCRdb re-derived calls from the reads in MiXCR, one entry per CDR3 protein. This table holds 700,000 to 950,000 distinct CDR3 sequences, about 30% found once. The sample comes from a study of T cell repertoires in cytomegalovirus infection. Study information: HLA-B-restricted CMV epitopes that are well studied were used alongside recently identified HLA-C-restricted ones. Indicated by public TCR beta signatures were CMV infection and matching HLA type. Overall study findings and caveats: The ex vivo response showed dominance by HLA-C-restricted CMV-specific TCR beta clonotypes.

Trimming removed 4 bases at V and 8 bases at J, with 11 bases between. Germline V lookup: CDR1 SGHVS, CDR2 FQNEAQ. The CDR3 loop spans 13 amino acids. The receptor's source is a human donor in good health (CMV status not recorded). Some clones in this sample may be carry-over from other donors' samples. The sample here was cultured CD8+ T cells from PBMCs, taken from culture after CMV antigen stimulation. The rearrangement links TRBV7-8 to TRBJ1-4; no firm D call. The CDR3 loop is CASSCRKGEKLFF. In DNA form, the CDR3 reads TGTGCCAGCAGCTGCAGAAAAGGAGAAAAACTGTTTTTT.